The present TCR beta chain was sequenced within a study of T cells in Graves' hyperthyroidism and ophthalmopathy. Study-level background: At initial diagnosis, before any treatment had begun, peripheral blood was obtained. General study points: The model foresaw ophthalmopathy a median around seven months prior to onset. Peripheral blood also featured most of the thyroid clonotypes expanded above 0.001.

As to this clonotype: Its antigen is not known.

Diagnosis rested on symptoms, serum thyroxine and TRAb, thyroid ultrasound, and orbital computed tomography. Deletions cut 5 bases from V and 4 bases from J, with 14 bases between. The CDR3 consists of 14 residues. Germline CDR1 is LNHDA and CDR2 is SQIVND (reference sequence). RNA transcripts yielded amplified TCR beta CDR3 regions. During a first-round RT-PCR of the TCR CDR3, the HTBI primer set was used. TCRdb redid the calling of the multiplex PCR reads with MiXCR, one entry per CDR3 protein. The table lists more than 600,000 distinct CDR3 sequences, over 15% of them singletons. Sequencing input: blood. The chain joins TRBV19 to TRBJ2-5; D may be TRBD1 (6 bases). The sequence derives from a man between 18 and 35 years old with Graves' hyperthyroidism. CDR3 nucleotide sequence: TGTGCCAGTAGTCTACAGGGTTATCGAGAGACCCAGTACTTC. Amino acids: CASSLQGYRETQYF.